The clone carrying this TCR beta chain appeared a few times. These data belong to a study of T cells in Graves' hyperthyroidism and ophthalmopathy. This blood was taken when hyperthyroidism was first diagnosed, before any ophthalmopathy symptoms existed. Trimming took off 2 bases at V and 2 bases at J, with 12 bases between the two ends. The germline V gene has CDR1 MNHNS and CDR2 SASEGT. The CDR3 extends over 15 amino acids. Amplified TCR beta CDR3 regions derived from RNA transcripts. First-round RT-PCR of the TCR CDR3 relied on the HTBI primer set. TCRdb reanalysed the multiplex PCR reads using MiXCR and keeps one entry per CDR3 protein. The table shows hundreds of thousands of distinct CDR3 sequences, with approximately 13% occurring only once.

This clonotype was sampled from a woman in her 30s with Graves' hyperthyroidism that later progressed to Graves' ophthalmopathy. Sequenced material: blood. This chain links TRBV6-1 with TRBJ2-5, with D perhaps matching TRBD1 or TRBD2 (5 bases each). CDR3 in DNA: TGTGCCAGCAGTGAAAATACCGGGACGCAAGAGACCCAGTACTTC. Translation: CASSENTGTQETQYF.